This TCR beta chain was obtained from a study of cytomegalovirus exposure and HLA in healthy donors. Primers included in the PCR were 60 Vbeta and 13 Jbeta primers. Some clones are missing from TCRdb's copy, which holds only in-frame ones; the method was immunoSEQ multiplex PCR. The sample has 90,000 to 150,000 clones, 60% to 85% seen once; the top ten hold around 4.9%. Although they were nominally healthy when sampled, donors likely had unrecorded immune exposures. Germline V gene lookup returns CDR1 SGHRS and CDR2 YFSETQ. This CDR3 has 16 residues. Trimming cost V 4 bases and J 3 bases, with 20 bases left between them.

V gene TRBV5-1 combines with J gene TRBJ2-7; TRBD2 might be the D (6 bases). The sample taken for sequencing was PBMCs. The source is a man aged 50 to 59 in good health and CMV-seropositive. This chain's CDR3 is CASSLSVGASVYEQYF. The CDR3 nucleotides read TGCGCCAGCAGCCTGTCGGTCGGGGCTAGCGTCTACGAGCAGTACTTC.